One and the same sample provided the 9 T cell receptor beta chains below, sequenced in a study of blood T cell repertoires in COVID-19. Sequencing was performed with immunoSEQ multiplex PCR; in TCRdb, only in-frame clones are kept and a portion is missing. Of 110,000 to 150,000 clones listed, around four fifths are singletons. The sample taken for sequencing was PBMCs or T cells enriched from blood (not recorded which). These receptors were collected from a woman aged 40-49 years who had recovered from COVID-19.

This clone has more than one count but fewer than ten. The chain employs TRBV27 and TRBJ2-1, with 10 bases aligning to TRBD2. The ends lost 6 bases at V and 5 bases at J; junction bases unmatched: 4. There are 14 residues in the CDR3. Germline V gene data show CDR1 as MNHEY and CDR2 as SMNVEV (reference sequence). The CDR3 is CASSGLAADNEQFF. In DNA form, the CDR3 reads TGTGCCAGCAGCGGACTAGCGGCTGACAATGAGCAGTTCTTC.

The V gene is TRBV29-1, the J gene TRBJ2-5; possibly TRBD2 for D (5 bases). The CDR3 runs 12 residues. The germline CDR1 and CDR2 sequences are SQVTM and ANQGSEA. Deletions cut 3 bases from V and 3 bases from J, with 8 bases between. The CDR3 bases are TGCAGCGTTGAGACTATTAAAGAGACCCAGTACTTC. This sequence encodes CSVETIKETQYF.

The chain combines TRBV5-4 with TRBJ2-3, with D unclear. CDR1 SGHNT and CDR2 YYREEE come from the germline V gene (reference sequence). The V end was cut by 0 bases, the J end by 5 bases, with 7 bases between. The CDR3 loop spans 13 amino acids. This CDR3 is CASSLVEQDTQYF. CDR3 nucleotides: TGTGCCAGCAGCTTGGTTGAGCAAGATACGCAGTATTTT.

This chain joins TRBV11-2 and TRBJ1-4, with D possibly matching TRBD1 (5 bases). The CDR3 has 16 amino acids. Germline V CDR1 and CDR2: SGHAT, FQNNGV. Deletions cut 6 bases from V and 7 bases from J, with 21 bases between. The CDR3 loop reads CASRRGGEKLFEKLFF. The DNA for the CDR3 is TGTGCCAGCAGGCGGGGGGGAGAAAAACTCTTTGAAAAACTGTTTTTT.

This clone is a singleton in its sample. The CDR3 sequence is CATSRTRDTSYNEQFF. CDR3 bases: TGTGCCACCAGCAGAACCCGGGACACCTCCTACAATGAGCAGTTCTTC. The chain employs TRBV15 and TRBJ2-1; possible D gene TRBD1, 6 bases. The CDR3 is made up of 16 amino acids. The germline V gene has CDR1 LNHNV and CDR2 YYDKDF (reference sequence). V lost 2 bases to trimming and J lost 0 bases, with 11 bases between them.

This clone was recorded only once. This chain joins TRBV27 and TRBJ1-4; a possible D gene is TRBD1 (5 bases). Deletions cut 3 bases from V and 7 bases from J, with 9 bases between. Germline CDR1 and CDR2: MNHEY and SMNVEV (reference sequence). This CDR3 has 13 amino acids. CDR3 sequence (DNA): TGTGCCAGCAGTTTGTTGGGGGGTGAAAAACTGTTTTTT. It is translated as CASSLLGGEKLFF.

This clone appeared once. The J gene is TRBJ2-2, the V gene TRBV27; possibly TRBD2 for D (5 bases). This CDR3 has 14 residues. Trimming left V 2 bases short and J 2 bases short, with 6 bases between. In germline, CDR1 is MNHEY, CDR2 SMNVEV (reference sequence). The CDR3 region is CASSLAGNTGELFF. In DNA form, the CDR3 reads TGTGCCAGCAGTTTAGCGGGTAACACCGGGGAGCTGTTTTTT.

V gene TRBV5-8 combines with J gene TRBJ2-1; TRBD2 agrees at 7 bases. This CDR3 comprises 14 residues. Germline trimming cut 10 bases from V and 3 bases from J; bases unmatched to any gene: 10. Germline V gives CDR1 SGHTS, CDR2 YDEGEE. The CDR3 loop reads CASALGGGYNEQFF. The CDR3 bases are TGTGCCTCCGCCCTGGGGGGGGGCTACAATGAGCAGTTCTTC.

This clone was seen a few times. V is TRBV7-8 and J is TRBJ1-1; 9 nucleotides align to TRBD1. Losses at the gene ends were 3 bases for V and 4 bases for J; bases not matched to a gene: 3. The CDR3 is 14 residues long. The germline gives CDR1 SGHVS, CDR2 FQNEAQ. Written as DNA, the CDR3 is TGTGCCAGCAGCTTGGACAGGGGTGGCACTGAAGCTTTCTTT. Encoded protein: CASSLDRGGTEAFF. The complete variable domain, with remaining parts taken from reference TRBV7-8 and TRBJ1-1, reads GAGVSQSPRYKVAKRGQDVALRCDPISGHVSLFWYQQALGQGPEFLTYFQNEAQLDKSGLPSDRFFAERPEGSVSTLKIQRTQQEDSAVYLCASSLDRGGTEAFFGQGTRLTVV.